Presented here are 11 T cell receptor beta chains from one specimen sequenced in a study of blood T cell repertoires in COVID-19. Generated by immunoSEQ multiplex PCR, the TCRdb table keeps only in-frame clones and is missing some. The data show some 220,000 clones, around 82% seen once. Sample: peripheral blood. Every receptor here comes from a human donor in a cohort sampled during active COVID-19.

This sequence joins TRBV3-1 (or the pseudogene TRBV3-2) and TRBJ1-2, with D perhaps TRBD1 (6 bases). The CDR3 contains 14 residues. V was pared by 6 bases and J by 6 bases, with 17 bases between. Per germline, CDR1 LGHDT and CDR2 YNNKEL (reference sequence). The CDR3 is CASSQRQGLDGYTF. CDR3 in DNA: TGTGCCAGCAGTCAGCGCCAGGGGCTCGATGGCTACACCTTC.

The genes are TRBV27 and TRBJ1-1, with 10 bases fitting TRBD1. Germline assignment: CDR1 MNHEY and CDR2 SMNVEV (reference sequence). Germline trimming cut 4 bases from V and 0 bases from J; bases unmatched to any gene: 8. The CDR3 covers 17 residues. DNA of the CDR3: TGTGCCAGCAGTTCCCCCCGGGACAGGGGTTTGAACACTGAAGCTTTCTTT. Protein: CASSSPRDRGLNTEAFF.

This clone has a handful of counts. The rearrangement joins TRBV6-5 to TRBJ1-5, with a tentative D call TRBD1 (5 bases). The germline V gene has CDR1 MNHEY and CDR2 SVGAGI. The CDR3 loop spans 14 amino acids. V lost 0 bases and J 7 bases, leaving 10 bases between the germline ends. The CDR3 reads CASSYSGGYQPQHF. CDR3 nucleotides: TGTGCCAGCAGTTACTCGGGGGGTTACCAGCCCCAGCATTTT.

The count of this clone is one. The chain recombines TRBV7-2 with TRBJ2-1; D is unclear. CDR1 is SGHTA, CDR2 FQGNSA, per germline. V dropped 4 bases and J dropped 0 bases, with 10 bases sitting between them. The CDR3 has 15 amino acids. The CDR3 reads CASSYAGSSYNEQFF. The CDR3 DNA reads TGTGCCAGCAGCTACGCAGGTAGCTCCTACAATGAGCAGTTCTTC.

The CDR3 coding sequence is TGCGCCAGCAGCTCCCCCGGGGGACAGGGGATGAATGAGCAGTTCTTC. This sequence encodes CASSSPGGQGMNEQFF. This chain links TRBV5-1 with TRBJ2-1; 10 bases are a match to TRBD1. Germline assignment: CDR1 SGHRS and CDR2 YFSETQ. The CDR3 totals 16 residues. J was trimmed by 7 bases and V by 3 bases; bases with no gene match: 10.

The chain links TRBV9 to TRBJ2-1, with TRBD2 identical over 8 bases. CDR3 length equals 14 residues. Germline values: CDR1 SGDLS, CDR2 YYNGEE. Trimming removed 8 bases from V and 5 bases from J; junction bases left unmatched: 9. This CDR3 reads CARNPGGANNEQFF. CDR3 DNA sequence: TGTGCCAGAAACCCGGGGGGGGCCAACAATGAGCAGTTCTTC.

This chain uses TRBV11-2 with TRBJ2-1; 15 bases agree with TRBD2. V gave up 5 bases and J gave up 15 bases; unmatched junction bases: 14. CDR3 length: 16 residues. Germline assignment: CDR1 SGHAT and CDR2 FQNNGV. The CDR3 loop reads CASSPDGVGTSGRTFF. DNA for the CDR3: TGTGCCAGCAGCCCAGACGGGGTAGGGACTAGCGGGAGGACGTTCTTC.

The chain is built from TRBV6-5 and TRBJ1-1, with 9 bases identical to TRBD1. The CDR3 has 15 amino acids. V lost 10 bases to trimming and J lost 2 bases; unmatched junction nucleotides: 11. The germline CDR1 and CDR2 sequences are MNHEY and SVGAGI. CDR3 protein: CATRTGEIGNTEAFF. The CDR3 bases are TGTGCCACTCGGACAGGGGAGATCGGAAACACTGAAGCTTTCTTT.

This clone turned up a few times. V gene TRBV2 combines with J gene TRBJ1-6; D remains ambiguous. The CDR3 extends over 15 amino acids. Germline-derived CDR1 and CDR2 are SNHLY and FYNNEI. V lost 0 bases and J lost 7, with 10 bases in between. The CDR3 is CASSEAPGDNSPLHF. The CDR3, as DNA: TGTGCCAGCAGTGAAGCCCCGGGAGACAATTCACCCCTCCACTTT.

V gene TRBV18 combines with J gene TRBJ1-1; 12 bases are a match to TRBD1. With 0 bases clipped from V and 5 bases from J, the junction kept 7 bases outside the gene matches. There are 17 residues in the CDR3. CDR1 and CDR2 (germline): KGHSH, LQKENI. The CDR3 DNA reads TGTGCCAGCTCACCACCGGGGACAGGGGGCTCCGGAACTGAAGCTTTCTTT. Translating it yields CASSPPGTGGSGTEAFF.

There are a few counts of this clone. The J gene is TRBJ1-5, the V gene TRBV10-2; D remains ambiguous. Germline V CDR1 and CDR2: WSHSY, SAAADI. This CDR3 is 15 amino acids long. V lost 0 bases, J lost 4 bases, and 10 bases lay in between. CDR3 sequence: CASSESQEMNQPQHF. The DNA for the CDR3 is TGCGCCAGCAGTGAGTCTCAAGAGATGAATCAGCCCCAGCATTTT.